Below, 30 T cell receptor beta chains from the same sample are listed, as sequenced in a study of T cells in Graves' hyperthyroidism and ophthalmopathy. TCR beta CDR3 sequences were amplified from RNA transcripts. HTBI primers were the set used in a first-round RT-PCR of the TCR CDR3. TCRdb reanalysed the multiplex PCR reads using MiXCR and keeps one entry per CDR3 protein. Of hundreds of thousands of distinct CDR3 sequences in the sample, around 15% were seen once. Specimen: blood. The receptors stem from a woman aged 18-29 years with Graves' hyperthyroidism.

This clonotype was found many times. CDR3 coding DNA: TGCAGTGCCAAGGGACAGCTAAACACTGAAGCTTTCTTT. Translating it yields CSAKGQLNTEAFF. This rearrangement joins TRBV20-1 to TRBJ1-1, with 7 bases matching TRBD1. In germline, CDR1 is DFQATT, CDR2 SNEGSKA (reference sequence). Trimming took 6 bases from V and 2 from J; bases not matched to a gene: 6. This CDR3 comprises 13 residues.

This clonotype appeared many times. J is TRBJ2-1 and V is TRBV24-1; 10 nucleotides match TRBD2. V was pared by 11 bases and J by 4 bases, with 4 bases of the junction left unmatched. This CDR3 region has 13 residues. The germline V gene has CDR1 KGHDR and CDR2 SFDVKD. CDR3 sequence reads: CAIGTSAYNEQFF. CDR3 nucleotides: TGTGCCATCGGGACTAGCGCTTACAATGAGCAGTTCTTC.

The gene calls are TRBV10-3 and TRBJ1-1, with a possible D match to TRBD1 (6 bases). Looked up from germline, CDR1 is ENHRY and CDR2 is SYGVKD. CDR3 length equals 13 residues. Trimming left V 5 bases short and J 1 base short, with 8 bases between. CDR3 DNA sequence: TGTGCCATCAGTCGGACAGAGAACACTGAAGCTTTCTTT. Residues: CAISRTENTEAFF.

The gene calls are TRBV4-1 and TRBJ2-3; D is ambiguous. The length of the CDR3 is 16 residues. The V end lost 2 bases, the J end lost 3 bases, and 15 bases lay between the germline ends. Germline CDR1 is MGHRA and CDR2 is YSYEKL. The CDR3, as DNA: TGCGCCAGCAGCCAATATCTGGGCAGAAGGACAGATACGCAGTATTTT. Translation: CASSQYLGRRTDTQYF.

There are many counts of this clonotype. This chain joins TRBV11-3 and TRBJ2-3; 13 bases line up with TRBD2. The CDR3 loop spans 16 amino acids. J gave up 2 bases and V 4 bases, and 3 bases lay outside the gene matches. Germline V gives CDR1 SGHNT, CDR2 YENEEA. As DNA, the CDR3 is TGTGCCAGCAGCTCACTAGCGGGAGGGATCACAGATACGCAGTATTTT. It specifies CASSSLAGGITDTQYF.

In the case of this clonotype: A much more abundant neighbour one base away suggests this may be a read error. The final CDR3 position lacks the conserved phenylalanine or tryptophan, pointing to a likely read error. This sequence joins TRBV18 and TRBJ2-4; D perhaps matches TRBD1 (5 bases). From germline, CDR1 is KGHSH and CDR2 LQKENI. V lost 2 bases and J lost 0, with 8 bases in between. The CDR3 spans 15 residues. The CDR3, as DNA: TGTGCCAGCTCACCAAAGACAGTAGCCAAAAACATTCAGTACCTC. Its translation is CASSPKTVAKNIQYL.

This clonotype has ten or more counts. The rearrangement uses TRBV24-1 and TRBJ2-1; D perhaps matches TRBD2 (6 bases). This CDR3 is 15 amino acids long. Germline CDR1 reads KGHDR; CDR2 reads SFDVKD. V was clipped by 4 bases and J by 1 base, with 10 bases between them. CDR3 sequence: CATSDYSGSYNEQFF. The CDR3 DNA is TGTGCCACCAGTGACTATAGCGGATCCTACAATGAGCAGTTCTTC.

This clonotype was seen a few times. The chain carries TRBV28 and TRBJ2-1, with TRBD1 as a possible D gene (5 bases). This CDR3 contains 16 residues. Germline CDR1 and CDR2: MDHEN and SYDVKM. V lost 3 bases and J lost 5, with 17 bases in between. CDR3 sequence reads: CASSLSPADSNNEQFF. CDR3 DNA sequence: TGTGCCAGCAGTTTGTCACCAGCCGACAGCAACAATGAGCAGTTCTTC.

This clonotype occurred a few times. The chain links TRBV25-1 to TRBJ2-1; perhaps TRBD1 as D (6 bases). The V gene lost 1 base and the J gene lost 5 bases, with 33 bases spanning the gap. CDR1 and CDR2 from the germline V gene are MGHDK and SYGVNS. The CDR3 consists of 22 residues. CDR3 protein: CASSESPHHTDTMRGSHNEQFF. CDR3 sequence (DNA): TGTGCCAGCAGTGAATCTCCCCACCACACGGACACGATGAGGGGGTCCCACAATGAGCAGTTCTTC.

The V gene is TRBV5-8, the J gene TRBJ2-3, with TRBD2 matching over 14 bases. Germline V gene data show CDR1 as SGHTS and CDR2 as YDEGEE. V was clipped by 3 bases and J by 1 base; unmatched bases: 13. This CDR3 is built from 20 residues. CDR3 nucleotide sequence: TGTGCCAGCAGCTGGATGCGACTAGCGGGAGGGCCAATAGGCACAGATACGCAGTATTTT. Translated, it gives CASSWMRLAGGPIGTDTQYF.

This chain links TRBV13 with TRBJ2-1; 11 positions agree with TRBD2. There are 15 residues in the CDR3. CDR1 is PRHDT, CDR2 FYEKMQ, per germline (reference sequence). The V gene end was trimmed by 8 bases and the J gene end by 7 bases; junction bases not matched to a gene: 10. CDR3 region: CASGRLAGIRNEQFF. DNA for the CDR3: TGTGCCAGCGGTCGACTAGCGGGAATTAGGAATGAGCAGTTCTTC.

The CDR3 sequence: CASSYSEGFYEQYF. The CDR3 DNA reads as TGTGCCAGCAGTTACTCTGAGGGGTTCTACGAGCAGTACTTC. The rearrangement joins TRBV6-5 to TRBJ2-7; the D gene could be TRBD1 or TRBD2 (5 bases each). Germline V gene sequence: CDR1 MNHEY, CDR2 SVGAGI. Between the trimmed V and J ends, which lost 0 bases and 3 bases, there was a span of 9 bases. The CDR3 is 14 residues long.

This clonotype occurred a few times. V usage is TRBV27 and J usage is TRBJ2-2, with 7 bases matching TRBD2. Per the germline V gene, CDR1 is MNHEY and CDR2 is SMNVEV (reference sequence). With 5 bases clipped from V and 6 bases from J, the junction kept 9 bases outside the gene matches. CDR3 length: 15 residues. The CDR3: CASSLAGVRSGELFF. For the CDR3, the DNA is TGTGCCAGCAGTCTCGCGGGAGTTAGGTCCGGGGAGCTGTTTTTT.

This clonotype was recorded many times. The chain joins TRBV30 to TRBJ2-7, with a tentative D call TRBD2 (6 bases). Germline CDR1 reads GTSNPN; CDR2 reads SVGIG (reference sequence). The CDR3 is made up of 13 amino acids. With 2 bases removed from V and 6 bases from J, the gap between germline ends came to 14 bases. Here the CDR3 DNA reads TGTGCCTGGAGTTTCCCGCGCGGGATCGAGCAGTACTTC. Its translation: CAWSFPRGIEQYF.

The rearrangement links TRBV29-1 to TRBJ2-3, with 9 bases aligning to TRBD1. V gave up 7 bases and J gave up 5 bases; unmatched junction bases: 4. The CDR3 spans 12 residues. From germline, CDR1 is SQVTM and CDR2 ANQGSEA. CDR3 coding DNA: TGCAGCGGCCGGACAGGGGAAGATACGCAGTATTTT. It yields the protein CSGRTGEDTQYF.

This sequence joins TRBV7-9 and TRBJ2-7; D unclear. Germline V gives CDR1 SEHNR, CDR2 FQNEAQ (reference sequence). With 7 bases removed from V and 3 bases from J, the gap between germline ends came to 16 bases. CDR3 length equals 14 residues. The CDR3 region has the DNA TGTGCCAGCAACCCCCTAGACCGGCTCTACGAGCAGTACTTC. Its translation is CASNPLDRLYEQYF.

This clonotype was counted many times. This chain connects TRBV7-2 to TRBJ2-5, with a weak D call TRBD2 (6 bases). This CDR3 contains 10 residues. With 8 bases removed from V and 6 bases from J, the gap between germline ends came to 7 bases. Germline CDR1 reads SGHTA; CDR2 reads FQGNSA. DNA of the CDR3: TGTGCCAGCGCGGGGCAGACCCAGTACTTC. Amino acid sequence: CASAGQTQYF.

This clonotype was counted between two and nine times. The CDR3 sequence is CASSPGGGSRRYTGELFF. The CDR3 bases are TGTGCCAGCAGCCCCGGCGGCGGGAGTCGTCGGTACACCGGGGAGCTGTTTTTT. The V gene is TRBV7-6, the J gene TRBJ2-2; 7 bases are a match to TRBD2. CDR3 length equals 18 residues. CDR1 SGHVS and CDR2 FNYEAQ come from the germline V gene. Losses at the gene ends were 5 bases for V and 3 bases for J; bases not matched to a gene: 15.

Ten or more counts support this clonotype. DNA for the CDR3: TGTGCCAGCAGTGACGACAGGGGCCGGCGCACCGGGGAGCTGTTTTTT. Residues: CASSDDRGRRTGELFF. The V call is TRBV2, the J call TRBJ2-2; 8 bases map to TRBD1. V shed 3 bases, J shed 4 bases, and the junction held 7 bases outside the gene matches. The CDR3 contains 16 residues. CDR1 is SNHLY, CDR2 FYNNEI, per germline.

This clonotype was counted at least ten times. CDR3: CASSQDLANSYNEQFF. The CDR3 DNA follows: TGTGCCAGCAGCCAAGACCTAGCTAACTCCTACAATGAGCAGTTCTTC. The chain combines TRBV3-1 with TRBJ2-1; a weak D match, TRBD2 (5 bases). Deletions cut 0 bases from V and 0 bases from J, with 9 bases between. The CDR3 has 16 amino acids. Germline CDR1 reads LGHDT; CDR2 reads YNNKEL (reference sequence).

This chain links TRBV19 with TRBJ2-7, with D tentatively TRBD1 (5 bases). CDR3 length equals 15 residues. Germline CDR1 is LNHDA and CDR2 is SQIVND (reference sequence). V was trimmed by 1 base and J by 2 bases, leaving 12 bases between them. CDR3 in DNA: TGTGCCAGTAGTATAGGTCTGGGCAGGGCCTACGAGCAGTACTTC. Translation gives CASSIGLGRAYEQYF.

This clonotype occurred many times. This sequence joins TRBV11-3 and TRBJ2-7; D perhaps matches TRBD1 (6 bases). Germline-derived CDR1 and CDR2 are SGHNT and YENEEA. Trimming removed 5 bases at V and 6 bases at J, with 11 bases between. The CDR3 is 12 amino acids. This chain's CDR3 is CASSDLGAEQYF. The CDR3 nucleotides read TGTGCCAGCAGCGACCTGGGGGCCGAGCAGTACTTC.

This clonotype was seen repeatedly, ten times or more. The chain has TRBV30 and TRBJ1-1; no reliable D call. Trimming cost V 0 bases and J 6 bases, with 11 bases left between them. The CDR3 has 13 residues. Germline CDR1 GTSNPN, CDR2 SVGIG (reference sequence). Written as DNA, the CDR3 is TGTGCCTGGAGTGTGGTGGATTGGGCTGAAGCTTTCTTT. It yields the protein CAWSVVDWAEAFF.

This clonotype was found a few times. The chain carries TRBV19 and TRBJ1-3, with D unclear. The V end lost 2 bases, the J end lost 8 bases, and 10 bases lay between the germline ends. CDR1 and CDR2 from the germline V gene are LNHDA and SQIVND (reference sequence). The CDR3 spans 13 residues. The DNA of the CDR3 is TGTGCCAGTAGTATATGGGGAAGCGACACCATATATTTT. It specifies CASSIWGSDTIYF.

This clonotype showed up just a few times. The rearrangement joins TRBV4-1 to TRBJ2-7, with TRBD2 matching over 9 bases. Per germline, CDR1 MGHRA and CDR2 YSYEKL. The V and J ends lost 4 bases and 3 bases, in that order; junction bases with no gene match: 10. The CDR3 consists of 16 residues. The CDR3 DNA sequence: TGCGCCAGCAGCCCAAAGCGGGGGGCAGAAATCTACGAGCAGTACTTC. Translating it yields CASSPKRGAEIYEQYF.

This clonotype was seen repeatedly, ten times or more. The chain employs TRBV6-5 and TRBJ2-5, with 7 bases that match TRBD2. CDR1 and CDR2 from the germline V gene are MNHEY and SVGAGI. The V segment lost 1 base and the J segment 2 bases; nucleotides outside the gene matches: 10. The CDR3 contains 17 residues. CDR3 DNA sequence: TGTGCCAGCAGTTACTTCGTACCACTAGCGCCTCAAGAGACCCAGTACTTC. It codes for CASSYFVPLAPQETQYF.

This clonotype was seen at least ten times. The J gene is TRBJ1-2, the V gene TRBV6-2 or TRBV6-3; D not certain. Germline CDR1 and CDR2: MNHEY and SVGEGT. V was pared by 7 bases and J by 7 bases, with 16 bases between. The CDR3 loop spans 13 amino acids. The chain's CDR3 is CASTLDPTAGYTF. In DNA form, the CDR3 reads TGTGCCAGCACTTTGGACCCGACGGCTGGCTACACCTTC.

This clonotype was observed many times. This chain connects TRBV12-3 or TRBV12-4 to TRBJ2-7; 7 bases align to TRBD2. CDR3 length: 16 amino acids. V shed 8 bases and J 2 bases; nucleotides not matched to a gene: 15. In nucleotides, the CDR3 is TGTGCCAGCGGGAGAGCGGGGTCCCCTGGGGCCTACGAGCAGTACTTC. It is translated as CASGRAGSPGAYEQYF.

This clonotype has ten or more counts. This may arise from a read error, as a much more abundant clone is one base away. The V and J genes are TRBV15 and TRBJ2-1; D possibly corresponds to TRBD2 (5 bases). Between the trimmed V and J ends, which lost 5 bases and 2 bases, there was a span of 7 bases. The CDR3 length is 13 residues. Germline-derived CDR1 and CDR2 are LNHNV and YYDKDF (reference sequence). The CDR3 bases are TGTGCCACCAGCGCCGGGACCTACAATGAGCAGTTCTTC. The encoded protein is CATSAGTYNEQFF.

This clonotype was recorded once. CDR3 DNA sequence: TGTGCCAGCGGCCTCAAGGGAGGGAGGGCCGGCAATGAGCAGTTCTTC. As protein: CASGLKGGRAGNEQFF. This rearrangement joins TRBV4-2 to TRBJ2-1, with TRBD2 matching over 7 bases. Germline loops: CDR1 LGHNA, CDR2 YNFKEQ. Losses at the gene ends were 8 bases for V and 6 bases for J; bases not matched to a gene: 16. The CDR3 runs 16 residues.